The 3 T cell receptor beta chains listed next were all sequenced from one sample in a study of blood T cells in healthy people across ages. Combining a sample-barcoded 5' primer with a J-beta primer mix, a second PCR ran for roughly 7 to 12 cycles. TCRdb called the 5' RACE reads again in MiXCR, with one record for every CDR3 protein. Here the sample spans about 1.8 million distinct CDR3 sequences, less than 50% being singletons. Sequenced material: blood. These receptors were collected from a woman in her forties in good health.

The CDR3 DNA follows: TGTGCCAGCAGCTTAGGAACAGGACAACGCACAGATACGCAGTATTTT. It translates to CASSLGTGQRTDTQYF. The rearrangement joins TRBV7-2 to TRBJ2-3; D is perhaps TRBD1 (5 bases). The V end lost 1 base, the J end lost 1 base, and 12 bases lay between the germline ends. This CDR3 has 16 residues. CDR1 is SGHTA, CDR2 FQGNSA, per germline. Variable domain in full (rest from reference TRBV7-2 and TRBJ2-3): GAGVSQSPSNKVTEKGKDVELRCDPISGHTALYWYRQSLGQGLEFLIYFQGNSAPDKSGLPSDRFSAERTGGSVSTLTIQRTQQEDSAVYLCASSLGTGQRTDTQYFGPGTRLTVL.

This chain links TRBV6-2 or TRBV6-3 with TRBJ2-1; 10 bases map to TRBD1. CDR3 length: 18 amino acids. Per germline, CDR1 MNHEY and CDR2 SVGEGT. V shed 0 bases, J shed 1 base, and the junction held 6 bases outside the gene matches. CDR3 DNA sequence: TGTGCCAGCAGTTACTCTACTCGACAGGGGGCTTCCTACAATGAGCAGTTCTTC. Protein sequence: CASSYSTRQGASYNEQFF.

The chain uses TRBV2 and TRBJ1-5; D is unresolved. Germline lookup yields CDR1 SNHLY and CDR2 FYNNEI. Trimming stripped 5 bases from V and 0 bases from J, with 14 bases between. The CDR3 totals 16 residues. The CDR3 nucleotides are TGTGCCAGCAGTCCTCTGGGCCCTTATAGCAATCAGCCCCAGCATTTT. Residues: CASSPLGPYSNQPQHF.